What follows are 32 T cell receptor beta chains derived from one specimen sequenced in a study of shared clonotypes between healthy human individuals. CD45RO negativity and positive selection for CCR7 defined naive CD8 cells, a population that excluded terminally differentiated effector memory CD45RA+ cells. The protocol was immunoSEQ multiplex PCR, while the TCRdb copy is restricted to in-frame clones and leaves out a portion. The sample records 500,000 to 700,000 clones, approximately 95% being singletons. The sequencing sample was made of naive CD8+ T cells sorted from blood. The receptors derive from a woman aged 25-40 years in good health.

The chain's CDR3 is CASSTDPTDSYEQYF. CDR3 nucleotides: TGCGCCAGCAGCACGGACCCGACAGATTCCTACGAGCAGTACTTC. This chain uses TRBV5-1 with TRBJ2-7; D may be TRBD1 (5 bases). Germline lookup yields CDR1 SGHRS and CDR2 YFSETQ. Trimming took 4 bases from V and 1 from J, leaving 15 bases between them. The CDR3 length is 15 residues.

The chain couples TRBV19 to TRBJ2-7, with 7 bases fitting TRBD1. The ends lost 0 bases at V and 6 bases at J; junction bases unmatched: 11. Germline V gene sequence: CDR1 LNHDA, CDR2 SQIVND (reference sequence). This CDR3 has 16 residues. DNA for the CDR3: TGTGCCAGTAGTATAGATTCTGACAGGGAAGGAAGCGAGCAGTACTTC. This gives the protein CASSIDSDREGSEQYF.

J is TRBJ2-7 and V is TRBV6-1, with D perhaps TRBD1 (5 bases). Germline CDR1 and CDR2: MNHNS and SASEGT. The germline V and J ends were trimmed by 1 base and 4 bases, with 11 bases remaining between them. This CDR3 has 14 amino acids. The CDR3 here is CASSEGQPGYEQYF. In DNA form, the CDR3 reads TGTGCCAGCAGTGAAGGACAGCCAGGTTACGAGCAGTACTTC.

A single count supports this clone. The chain has TRBV2 and TRBJ1-1, with a possible D match to TRBD1 (6 bases). Between the trimmed V and J ends, which lost 9 bases and 4 bases, there was a span of 21 bases. Germline loops: CDR1 SNHLY, CDR2 FYNNEI. The CDR3 loop spans 15 amino acids. CDR3 amino acids: CARGGGAYITTEAFF. DNA for the CDR3: TGTGCCAGAGGAGGGGGGGCGTATATTACCACTGAAGCTTTCTTT.

V gene TRBV27 combines with J gene TRBJ2-6; D is perhaps TRBD1 or TRBD2 (5 bases each). V gave up 6 bases and J gave up 3 bases, with 12 bases separating them. From germline, CDR1 is MNHEY and CDR2 SMNVEV (reference sequence). This CDR3 is built from 15 residues. CDR3 sequence reads: CASRPGTNGANVLTF. The DNA of the CDR3 is TGTGCCAGCAGGCCTGGGACGAATGGGGCCAACGTCCTGACTTTC.

The chain has TRBV28 and TRBJ2-2; D is undetermined. CDR3 length: 15 residues. Germline CDR1 reads MDHEN; CDR2 reads SYDVKM. Between the trimmed V and J ends, which lost 3 bases and 4 bases, there was a span of 12 bases. CDR3 bases: TGTGCCAGCAGTTTTATTACAGCGAGCACCGGGGAGCTGTTTTTT. Translated, it gives CASSFITASTGELFF.

This clone was observed once. This chain links TRBV4-1 with TRBJ2-1; the D call may be TRBD1 or TRBD2 (5 bases each). CDR1 and CDR2 (germline): MGHRA, YSYEKL. The CDR3 consists of 17 residues. Trimming pared 4 bases from V and 0 bases from J, leaving 16 bases between. As DNA, the CDR3 is TGCGCCAGCAGCCGCTTAAGGATGGGGGACTCCTACAATGAGCAGTTCTTC. As protein: CASSRLRMGDSYNEQFF.

For the CDR3, the DNA is TGCGCCAGCAGCCAGGATCCACTAGCGGGATCCTCCTACGAGCAGTACTTC. This sequence encodes CASSQDPLAGSSYEQYF. V is TRBV4-1 and J is TRBJ2-7; TRBD2 aligns across 10 bases. Unmatched junction bases numbered 8, after V lost 3 bases and J lost 0 bases. Looked up from germline, CDR1 is MGHRA and CDR2 is YSYEKL. The CDR3 has 17 amino acids.

The chain combines TRBV6-5 with TRBJ2-2; the match to TRBD2 covers 7 bases. The germline gives CDR1 MNHEY, CDR2 SVGAGI. CDR3 length equals 16 residues. The V gene end was trimmed by 2 bases and the J gene end by 4 bases; junction bases not matched to a gene: 7. The chain's CDR3 is CASSYEGGPGTGELFF. As DNA, the CDR3 is TGTGCCAGCAGTTACGAGGGAGGGCCGGGCACCGGGGAGCTGTTTTTT.

The chain employs TRBV28 and TRBJ2-1; D possibly corresponds to TRBD1 (6 bases). The CDR3 is made up of 14 amino acids. V lost 6 bases and J lost 3, with 12 bases in between. The germline CDR1 and CDR2 sequences are MDHEN and SYDVKM. Written as DNA, the CDR3 is TGTGCCAGCAGAAAAGGACAGTTCTACAATGAGCAGTTCTTC. It encodes CASRKGQFYNEQFF.

Comment on this clone: Other DNA sequences within the sample encode an identical CDR3. The chain combines TRBV4-1 with TRBJ2-7; 8 positions match TRBD2. CDR1 MGHRA and CDR2 YSYEKL come from the germline V gene. Trimming at V came to 0 bases and at J to 0 bases, leaving 4 bases not matched to a gene. The CDR3 length is 16 residues. The CDR3 loop is CASSQDLGTSSYEQYF. The CDR3 DNA is TGCGCCAGCAGCCAAGATCTCGGGACTAGCTCCTACGAGCAGTACTTC.

This chain uses TRBV10-1 with TRBJ2-2; no clear D. Germline V CDR1 and CDR2: WNHNN, SYGVQD (reference sequence). The ends were cut back, 3 bases at V and 7 bases at J, with 12 bases in the middle. The CDR3 length is 14 residues. Written as DNA, the CDR3 is TGCGCCAGCAGTGACCAGCAGGAGTACGGGGAGCTGTTTTTT. This gives the protein CASSDQQEYGELFF.

This chain joins TRBV6-6 and TRBJ2-7, with 10 bases aligning to TRBD2. The CDR3 sequence is 15 residues long. The V gene end was trimmed by 2 bases and the J gene end by 2 bases; junction bases not matched to a gene: 3. CDR1 MNHNY and CDR2 SVGAGI come from the germline V gene (reference sequence). DNA of the CDR3: TGTGCCAGCAGTTACCTGAGCGGGAGGGCCTACGAGCAGTACTTC. This translates into CASSYLSGRAYEQYF.

The V and J genes are TRBV6-5 and TRBJ2-7; D is uncertain. Germline V gene sequence: CDR1 MNHEY, CDR2 SVGAGI. The CDR3 is 12 amino acids. V was cut by 5 bases and J by 7 bases, with 12 bases left in between. The CDR3 sequence is CASSPGVGEQYF. CDR3 nucleotide sequence: TGTGCCAGCAGTCCTGGGGTTGGGGAGCAGTACTTC.

In its sample, this clone was seen a few times. The genes are TRBV29-1 and TRBJ1-1; unclear D gene. This CDR3 has 10 residues. Trimming removed 6 bases from V and 6 bases from J, with 8 bases in between. Germline CDR1 SQVTM, CDR2 ANQGSEA. CDR3 residues: CSVWTAEAFF. CDR3 DNA sequence: TGCAGCGTCTGGACGGCTGAAGCTTTCTTT.

For this clone: An end of the junction differs from the germline gene, which may be a read error. The chain links TRBV5-8 to TRBJ1-1; TRBD1 aligns across 7 bases. The CDR3 spans 11 residues. Germline V gene data show CDR1 as SGHTS and CDR2 as YDEGEE. The CDR3 DNA is TGTGCCAGCAGCTTGGGGCCGGGACAGCGTTTT. It codes for CASSLGPGQRF. Based on the CDR3 plus reference TRBV5-8 and TRBJ1-1, the full variable domain is EAGVTQSPTHLIKTRGQQATLRCSPISGHTSVYWYQQALGLGLQFLLWYDEGEERNRGNFPPRFSGRQFPNYSSELNVNALELEDSALYLCASSLGPGQRFGQGTRLTVV.

This chain connects TRBV2 to TRBJ2-3; D is possibly TRBD1 or TRBD2 (5 bases each). The CDR3 runs 16 residues. V shed 3 bases and J shed 6 bases, with 19 bases lying between them. Germline assignment: CDR1 SNHLY and CDR2 FYNNEI. CDR3 in amino acids: CASSEFTPRGVDTQYF. For the CDR3, the DNA is TGTGCCAGCAGTGAGTTTACCCCGAGGGGCGTGGATACGCAGTATTTT.

This chain links TRBV2 with TRBJ2-1; D gene ambiguous. Germline V gives CDR1 SNHLY, CDR2 FYNNEI. This CDR3 contains 16 residues. Trimming stripped 2 bases from V and 0 bases from J, with 11 bases between. CDR3 nucleotides: TGTGCCAGCAGTGAAAACGTAGCTGGCTCCTACAATGAGCAGTTCTTC. It encodes CASSENVAGSYNEQFF.

The rearrangement links TRBV28 to TRBJ2-5, with D possibly TRBD2 on 6 matching bases. V dropped 2 bases and J dropped 0 bases, with 13 bases sitting between them. Per the germline V gene, CDR1 is MDHEN and CDR2 is SYDVKM. This CDR3 region has 16 residues. The CDR3 here is CASSLSLASYQETQYF. The CDR3 nucleotides read TGTGCCAGCAGTTTAAGTCTAGCGTCCTACCAAGAGACCCAGTACTTC.

The chain combines TRBV9 with TRBJ2-3, with TRBD2 matching 12 bases. The CDR3 contains 16 residues. After removal of 3 bases from V and 5 bases from J, the junction contained 7 bases not matched to a gene. Germline CDR1 is SGDLS and CDR2 is YYNGEE. The DNA of the CDR3 is TGTGCCAGCAGCGGCCGACTAGCGGGAGCCATAGATACGCAGTATTTT. This gives the protein CASSGRLAGAIDTQYF.

This chain uses TRBV29-1 with TRBJ1-2, with 9 bases matching TRBD1. V dropped 6 bases and J dropped 3; count of bases not matched to a gene: 11. The germline V gene encodes CDR1 SQVTM and CDR2 ANQGSEA. This CDR3 is built from 15 residues. The CDR3 nucleotides are TGCAGCGTCCACAGGGGGCCCATTACAGACTATGGCTACACCTTC. This translates into CSVHRGPITDYGYTF.

This sequence joins TRBV5-4 and TRBJ2-1; 7 nucleotides match TRBD2. The germline CDR1 and CDR2 sequences are SGHNT and YYREEE (reference sequence). The CDR3 extends over 15 amino acids. J gave up 2 bases and V 0 bases, and 2 bases lay outside the gene matches. The DNA of the CDR3 is TGTGCCAGCAGCTTGGGGGACTATACCTACAATGAGCAGTTCTTC. It translates to CASSLGDYTYNEQFF.

The genes are TRBV4-1 and TRBJ2-6; D remains unclear. The CDR3 loop spans 16 amino acids. Germline loops: CDR1 MGHRA, CDR2 YSYEKL. V dropped 1 base and J dropped 0 bases, with 7 bases sitting between them. CDR3 in amino acids: CASSQGPFSGANVLTF. As DNA, the CDR3 is TGCGCCAGCAGCCAAGGGCCCTTCTCTGGGGCCAACGTCCTGACTTTC.

V usage is TRBV4-1 and J usage is TRBJ2-1; 10 bases align to TRBD2. Germline V gene lookup returns CDR1 MGHRA and CDR2 YSYEKL. CDR3 length: 15 residues. The J segment lost 9 bases and the V segment lost 0 bases, leaving 5 bases of the junction unmatched. CDR3 nucleotides: TGCGCCAGCAGCCAAGATACTAGCGGGATGGGTGAGCAGTTCTTC. This translates into CASSQDTSGMGEQFF.

The chain couples TRBV7-9 to TRBJ1-2; D remains unclear. Trimming removed 1 base from V and 8 bases from J, with 11 bases in between. CDR1 is SEHNR and CDR2 is FQNEAQ in the germline V gene (reference sequence). The CDR3 sequence is 13 residues long. The CDR3 DNA sequence: TGTGCCAGCAGCTTAGATCCAGGCAGGGGCTACACCTTC. Translated: CASSLDPGRGYTF.

This clone came up a few times. Distinct nucleotide sequences in the sample also encode this CDR3. The V call is TRBV20-1, the J call TRBJ2-7, with D uncertain. Germline assignment: CDR1 DFQATT and CDR2 SNEGSKA (reference sequence). This CDR3 is 11 amino acids long. V was pared by 0 bases and J by 4 bases, with 4 bases between. CDR3 residues: CSARDGYEQYF. CDR3 coding DNA: TGCAGTGCTAGAGACGGTTACGAGCAGTACTTC.

The V call is TRBV27, the J call TRBJ2-1; 12 bases line up with TRBD2. Germline V gene data show CDR1 as MNHEY and CDR2 as SMNVEV (reference sequence). The CDR3 has 17 residues. V trimming: 2 bases; J trimming: 2 bases; junction bases outside the gene matches: 4. The CDR3 DNA is TGTGCCAGCAGTTTAGGGTCTAGCGGGAGGGCCTACAATGAGCAGTTCTTC. Its protein product is CASSLGSSGRAYNEQFF.

The gene calls are TRBV2 and TRBJ1-2, with D maybe TRBD1 (6 bases). Germline V CDR1 and CDR2: SNHLY, FYNNEI. V was shortened by 2 bases and J by 5 bases, with 15 bases between the two germline ends. The CDR3 consists of 15 residues. The CDR3 region has the DNA TGTGCCAGCAGTGAACGGTCTGGGGGGGCTTATGGCTACACCTTC. This encodes CASSERSGGAYGYTF.

The rearrangement joins TRBV27 to TRBJ1-1; D uncertain. CDR1 is MNHEY and CDR2 is SMNVEV in the germline V gene (reference sequence). V lost 5 bases to trimming and J lost 3 bases, with 10 bases between them. This CDR3 region has 13 residues. DNA of the CDR3: TGTGCCAGCAGTAACGGTGTGTACACTGAAGCTTTCTTT. Translated, it gives CASSNGVYTEAFF.

V gene TRBV5-6 combines with J gene TRBJ2-7; 7 bases are shared with TRBD2. The germline V gene encodes CDR1 SGHDT and CDR2 YYEEEE. V trimming: 4 bases; J trimming: 3 bases; junction bases outside the gene matches: 1. This CDR3 is 12 amino acids long. The CDR3 is CASSGDYYEQYF. CDR3 DNA: TGTGCCAGCAGCGGGGACTACTACGAGCAGTACTTC.

The rearrangement uses TRBV30 and TRBJ2-7; maybe TRBD1 (6 bases). The germline V and J ends were trimmed by 4 bases and 0 bases, with 19 bases remaining between them. Germline V CDR1 and CDR2: GTSNPN, SVGIG (reference sequence). The CDR3 extends over 16 amino acids. CDR3 region: CAWNKLTGPFSYEQYF. The CDR3 bases are TGTGCCTGGAACAAACTGACAGGTCCCTTCTCCTACGAGCAGTACTTC. The variable domain in full, with the rest retrieved from reference TRBV30 and TRBJ2-7, is SQTIHQWPATLVQPVGSPLSLECTVEGTSNPNLYWYRQAAGRGLQLLFYSVGIGQISSEVPQNLSASRPQDRQFILSSKKLLLSDSGFYLCAWNKLTGPFSYEQYFGPGTRLTVT.

This chain joins TRBV28 and TRBJ1-5; D not certain. The CDR3 runs to 16 residues. The V gene's germline CDR1 is MDHEN and CDR2 SYDVKM. V was cut by 4 bases and J by 0 bases, with 13 bases left in between. CDR3 nucleotides: TGTGCCAGCAGTTGGGCCGCAGAATATAGCAATCAGCCCCAGCATTTT. It specifies CASSWAAEYSNQPQHF.